The 23 T cell receptor beta chains given below trace back to one sample, sequenced in a study of T cells in Graves' hyperthyroidism and ophthalmopathy (dated 2019 in TCRdb). The library was prepared using multiplex PCR. Data came from an Illumina HiSeq 2000. Amplification of TCR beta CDR3 regions was carried out from RNA transcripts. A first-round RT-PCR of the TCR CDR3 used the HTBI primer set with the Qiagen OneStep RT-PCR kit. TCRdb took the public reads, trimmed them with fastp at Q25, ran MiXCR for clone calling and kept in-frame beta chains. Rows are combined by CDR3 protein, so each entry shows the most common genes and DNA. This sample is represented by 500,000 to 600,000 distinct CDR3 sequences; around 45% of them were singletons. In total, the top ten clones hold under 20% of the sample. The sequenced sample consisted of peripheral blood or thyroid tissue (not recorded which). The receptors were gathered from an adult woman with Graves' disease, either hyperthyroidism or ophthalmopathy (not recorded which).

This clonotype was picked up a small number of times. The chain recombines TRBV28 with TRBJ1-1, with D tentatively TRBD1 (5 bases). Germline V gives CDR1 MDHEN, CDR2 SYDVKM. V lost 5 bases and J lost 1, with 11 bases in between. The CDR3 has 14 residues. CDR3: CASSIIGQNTEAFF. The DNA of the CDR3 is TGTGCCAGCAGTATTATCGGACAGAACACTGAAGCTTTCTTT.

The chain links TRBV2 to TRBJ1-5; D is possibly TRBD1 (6 bases). V was cut by 0 bases and J by 0 bases, with 15 bases left in between. CDR3 length: 18 amino acids. CDR1 and CDR2 from the germline V gene are SNHLY and FYNNEI. As DNA, the CDR3 is TGTGCCAGCAGTGAAGCGCGAGGGGGGATGTATAGCAATCAGCCCCAGCATTTT. It specifies CASSEARGGMYSNQPQHF.

This chain uses TRBV7-3 with TRBJ2-7, with TRBD2 identical over 10 bases. CDR1 SGHTA and CDR2 FQGTGA come from the germline V gene. J gave up 6 bases and V 8 bases, and 7 bases lay outside the gene matches. There are 13 residues in the CDR3. The CDR3 coding sequence is TGTGCCAGCGGGCTAGCGGGAGACAGCGAGCAGTACTTC. Its translation: CASGLAGDSEQYF.

This clonotype was recorded many times. The chain joins TRBV20-1 to TRBJ1-6; D unresolved. V was shortened by 0 bases and J by 10 bases, with 7 bases between the two germline ends. CDR1 and CDR2 from the germline V gene are DFQATT and SNEGSKA (reference sequence). The CDR3 sequence is 12 residues long. The CDR3 DNA reads as TGCAGTGCTAGAGATCTTACCTCACCCCTCCACTTT. Translating gives CSARDLTSPLHF.

Concerning this clonotype itself: A much bigger clone sits one base away, suggesting this may be a read error. The chain has TRBV6-6 and TRBJ1-2; TRBD1 is a possible D gene (6 bases). V was clipped by 5 bases and J by 8 bases, with 15 bases between them. Germline V gene sequence: CDR1 MNHNY, CDR2 SVGAGI (reference sequence). This CDR3 is 13 amino acids long. CDR3 nucleotide sequence: TGTGCCAGCAGTGCCAGGACAGAAGAAGGCTACACCTTC. This gives the protein CASSARTEEGYTF.

About this clonotype itself: Lacking the conserved final phenylalanine or tryptophan, this CDR3 likely reflects a read error. Because the CDR3's place on the DNA is in doubt, the DNA is left out and the CDR3 is given as listed by TCRdb. The chain recombines TRBV7-9 with TRBJ1-4. Termini included, the CDR3 measures 8 amino acids. Germline V lookup: CDR1 SEHNR, CDR2 FQNEAQ (reference sequence). The CDR3 sequence is CASSLNVL.

The chain carries TRBV12-3 or TRBV12-4 and TRBJ1-3; a weak D match, TRBD1 (5 bases). The V end lost 5 bases, the J end lost 9 bases, and 8 bases lay between the germline ends. The CDR3 extends over 11 amino acids. The CDR3 loop is CASSADSTIYF. CDR3 bases: TGTGCCAGCAGTGCCGACAGCACCATATATTTT.

The V and J genes are TRBV7-2 and TRBJ2-6, with D possibly being TRBD2 (6 bases). Germline V CDR1 and CDR2: SGHTA, FQGNSA. The germline V and J ends were trimmed by 5 bases and 4 bases, with 15 bases remaining between them. The CDR3 runs 16 residues. The CDR3 nucleotides read TGTGCCAGCAGCCCCGACGGGGGAGCGGGGGCCAACGTCCTGACTTTC. Protein product: CASSPDGGAGANVLTF.

This clonotype has at least ten counts. The chain couples TRBV4-1 to TRBJ2-7, with D uncertain. The CDR3 has 13 amino acids. Germline V gene sequence: CDR1 MGHRA, CDR2 YSYEKL. The ends were cut back, 0 bases at V and 0 bases at J, with 3 bases in the middle. The CDR3 DNA reads as TGCGCCAGCAGCCAAGACAGCTCCTACGAGCAGTACTTC. Amino acids: CASSQDSSYEQYF.

The sample holds many counts of this clonotype. The chain carries TRBV19 and TRBJ1-5; no clear D. The CDR3 runs to 15 residues. Germline V lookup: CDR1 LNHDA, CDR2 SQIVND (reference sequence). The germline V and J ends were trimmed by 3 bases and 0 bases, with 9 bases remaining between them. The CDR3 region has the DNA TGTGCCAGTAGTATTTCAGAGTATAGCAATCAGCCCCAGCATTTT. It codes for CASSISEYSNQPQHF.

The V call is TRBV7-8, the J call TRBJ2-6; tentatively, D is TRBD1 or TRBD2 (5 bases each). Between the trimmed V and J ends, which lost 5 bases and 0 bases, there was a span of 14 bases. This CDR3 spans 17 amino acids. From germline, CDR1 is SGHVS and CDR2 FQNEAQ. For the CDR3, the DNA is TGTGCCAGCAGCCCGGGACGTCGTGGCTCTGGGGCCAACGTCCTGACTTTC. It yields the protein CASSPGRRGSGANVLTF.

This clonotype was seen a few times. This chain joins TRBV18 and TRBJ1-2; D is possibly TRBD1 (5 bases). This CDR3 contains 15 residues. Germline values: CDR1 KGHSH, CDR2 LQKENI. V shed 3 bases and J shed 8 bases, with 19 bases lying between them. This chain's CDR3 is CASSPAGTALFGYTF. In DNA, the CDR3 is TGTGCCAGCTCACCTGCCGGGACGGCCCTATTCGGCTACACCTTC.

The chain uses TRBV11-2 and TRBJ1-2; D remains ambiguous. The length of the CDR3 is 14 residues. Per germline, CDR1 SGHAT and CDR2 FQNNGV. V gave up 9 bases and J gave up 5 bases, with 19 bases separating them. The CDR3 DNA sequence: TGTGCCAGTACCCCCGACTTCGGGCGATATGGCTACACCTTC. It yields the protein CASTPDFGRYGYTF.

J is TRBJ2-7 and V is TRBV28, with TRBD2 matching over 11 bases. The V gene end was trimmed by 6 bases and the J gene end by 2 bases; junction bases not matched to a gene: 6. Germline CDR1 and CDR2: MDHEN and SYDVKM. The CDR3 totals 15 residues. This CDR3 reads CASSFRLAGPYEQYF. DNA of the CDR3: TGTGCCAGCAGCTTTAGACTAGCGGGACCCTACGAGCAGTACTTC.

This clonotype was seen at least ten times. The gene calls are TRBV20-1 and TRBJ1-5; 7 bases are a match to TRBD1. CDR1 is DFQATT, CDR2 SNEGSKA, per germline (reference sequence). Trimming at V came to 6 bases and at J to 0 bases, leaving 2 bases not matched to a gene. The CDR3 covers 13 residues. The CDR3 reads CSAQGDSNQPQHF. CDR3 coding DNA: TGCAGTGCGCAGGGGGATAGCAATCAGCCCCAGCATTTT.

At least ten counts were recorded for this clonotype. The chain employs TRBV20-1 and TRBJ2-7; D may be TRBD1 or TRBD2 (5 bases each). The CDR3 is 13 amino acids. CDR1 DFQATT and CDR2 SNEGSKA come from the germline V gene (reference sequence). V was shortened by 6 bases and J by 7 bases, with 19 bases between the two germline ends. CDR3 nucleotide sequence: TGCAGTGCGAGTGGGACGGGCCGGTGGGAGCAGTACTTC. It codes for CSASGTGRWEQYF.

The gene calls are TRBV5-1 and TRBJ2-5; 7 nucleotides match TRBD1. The CDR3 consists of 17 residues. CDR1 is SGHRS and CDR2 is YFSETQ in the germline V gene. V lost 0 bases to trimming and J lost 1 base; unmatched junction nucleotides: 9. The CDR3 region has the DNA TGCGCCAGCAGCTTGGGACAGGGTGGTCAGCCCCAAGAGACCCAGTACTTC. Protein: CASSLGQGGQPQETQYF.

This clonotype was picked up many times. The gene calls are TRBV5-1 and TRBJ1-6, with D tentatively TRBD1 (6 bases). Trimming left V 4 bases short and J 7 bases short, with 9 bases between. The CDR3 runs 13 residues. Germline CDR1 reads SGHRS; CDR2 reads YFSETQ. The CDR3 spells CASSDTGNSPLHF. The CDR3 DNA reads TGCGCCAGCAGCGATACAGGGAATTCACCCCTCCACTTT.

The chain has TRBV15 and TRBJ2-5, with D maybe TRBD2 (6 bases). V was shortened by 4 bases and J by 4 bases, with 10 bases between the two germline ends. CDR3 size: 13 residues. The germline V gene encodes CDR1 LNHNV and CDR2 YYDKDF (reference sequence). CDR3 DNA sequence: TGTGCCACCAGCACCGGGGGTCGAGAGACCCAGTACTTC. This encodes CATSTGGRETQYF.

This clonotype was observed a few times. V gene TRBV6-6 combines with J gene TRBJ2-6, with 8 positions matching TRBD1. V trimming: 4 bases; J trimming: 2 bases; junction bases outside the gene matches: 1. CDR1 MNHNY and CDR2 SVGAGI come from the germline V gene (reference sequence). This CDR3 contains 15 residues. The CDR3 spells CASSWTGTGANVLTF. CDR3 bases: TGTGCCAGCAGTTGGACAGGGACTGGGGCCAACGTCCTGACTTTC.

The chain joins TRBV11-3 to TRBJ2-6; a possible D gene is TRBD1 (6 bases). The CDR3 is 18 amino acids. Between the trimmed V and J ends, which lost 2 bases and 0 bases, there was a span of 14 bases. CDR1 is SGHNT and CDR2 is YENEEA in the germline V gene. Written as DNA, the CDR3 is TGTGCCAGCAGCTTAATCGGGACATGGATCTCTGGGGCCAACGTCCTGACTTTC. This encodes CASSLIGTWISGANVLTF.

The CDR3 DNA follows: TGTGCCAGCAGTTATCCGGGGCATTCACTTCGTGGCTACACCTTC. Encoded protein: CASSYPGHSLRGYTF. The chain has TRBV9 and TRBJ1-2, with D possibly TRBD1 on 5 matching bases. Germline loops: CDR1 SGDLS, CDR2 YYNGEE. The CDR3 is made up of 15 amino acids. The V and J ends lost 5 bases and 7 bases respectively, with 21 bases between them.

The J gene is TRBJ2-4, the V gene TRBV2, with D perhaps being TRBD1 or TRBD2 (5 bases each). Deletions cut 1 base from V and 9 bases from J, with 13 bases between. This CDR3 is 14 amino acids long. Germline V CDR1 and CDR2: SNHLY, FYNNEI. The CDR3 DNA reads as TGTGCCAGCAGTGAAGGAGGGGAAGGTCGCATTCAGTACTTC. Translation: CASSEGGEGRIQYF.